This T cell receptor (beta chain) stems from a study of T cells in Graves' hyperthyroidism and ophthalmopathy. Findings of the study overall: It was a median 6.5 months before onset that the model predicted ophthalmopathy.

This clonotype has only a few counts. The antigen is undetermined. The CDR3 contains 14 residues. Trimming removed 5 bases at V and 8 bases at J, with 17 bases between. The germline CDR1 and CDR2 sequences are SEHNR and FQNEAQ (reference sequence). It was RNA transcripts that yielded the amplified TCR beta CDR3 regions. During a first-round RT-PCR of the TCR CDR3, the HTBI primer set was used. MiXCR was run by TCRdb on the multiplex PCR reads, yielding one entry per CDR3 protein. Of around 300,000 distinct CDR3 sequences in the sample, over 20% were seen once. This clonotype was sampled from a man aged 25 to 40 with Graves' ophthalmopathy. Sequencing was carried out using blood. This chain uses TRBV7-9 with TRBJ2-3; D gene ambiguous. The CDR3 sequence is CASSPHLTDGTQYF. CDR3 nucleotides: TGTGCCAGCAGCCCTCATTTGACCGATGGTACGCAGTATTTT.